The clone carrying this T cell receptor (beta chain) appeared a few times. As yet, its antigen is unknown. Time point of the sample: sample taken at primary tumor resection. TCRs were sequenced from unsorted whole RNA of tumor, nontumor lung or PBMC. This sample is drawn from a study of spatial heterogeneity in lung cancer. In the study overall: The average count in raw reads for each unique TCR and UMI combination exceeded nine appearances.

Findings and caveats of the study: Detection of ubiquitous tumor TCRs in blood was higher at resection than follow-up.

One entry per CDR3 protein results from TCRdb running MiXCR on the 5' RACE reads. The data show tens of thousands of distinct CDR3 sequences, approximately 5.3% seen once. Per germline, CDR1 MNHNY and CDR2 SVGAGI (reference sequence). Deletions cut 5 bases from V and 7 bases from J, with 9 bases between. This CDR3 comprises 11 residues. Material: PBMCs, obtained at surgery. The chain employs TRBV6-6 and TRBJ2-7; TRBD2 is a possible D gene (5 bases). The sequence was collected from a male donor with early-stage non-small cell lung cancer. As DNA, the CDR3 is TGTGCCAGCAGTCTCCCGGGGGAGCAGTACTTC. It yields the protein CASSLPGEQYF.